This T cell receptor beta chain was identified in a study of T cell changes during pregnancy in multiple sclerosis. This table comes from immunoSEQ multiplex PCR, and its TCRdb copy is limited to in-frame clones, with some not included. The repertoire holds about 11,000 clones, 90% to 95% seen once, with under 0.3% in the top ten. The CDR3 is 16 amino acids. Germline values: CDR1 SEHNR, CDR2 FQNEAQ (reference sequence). V was shortened by 1 base and J by 0 bases, with 13 bases between the two germline ends. This chain uses TRBV7-9 with TRBJ2-7; D uncertain. The sequencing here drew on CD4+ T cells from peripheral blood mononuclear cells, taken before pregnancy. This clonotype was obtained from a female donor with multiple sclerosis, enrolled in a pregnancy study. Written as DNA, the CDR3 is TGTGCCAGCAGCTTAGAAGTACCGGGTAGCTCCTACGAGCAGTACTTC. Translation: CASSLEVPGSSYEQYF.